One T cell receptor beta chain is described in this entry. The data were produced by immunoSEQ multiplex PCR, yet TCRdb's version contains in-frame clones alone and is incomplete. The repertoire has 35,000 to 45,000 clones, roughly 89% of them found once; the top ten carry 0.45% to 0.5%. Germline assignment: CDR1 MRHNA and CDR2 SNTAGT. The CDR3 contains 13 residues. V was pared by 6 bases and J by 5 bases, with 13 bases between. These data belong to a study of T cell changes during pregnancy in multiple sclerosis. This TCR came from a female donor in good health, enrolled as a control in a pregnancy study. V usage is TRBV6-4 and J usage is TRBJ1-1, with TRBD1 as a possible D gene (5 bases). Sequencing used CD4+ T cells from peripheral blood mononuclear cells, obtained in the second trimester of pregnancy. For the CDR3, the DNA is TGTGCCAGCAGGAGGGACGGGGGGACTGAAGCTTTCTTT. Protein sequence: CASRRDGGTEAFF.